This T cell receptor beta chain emerged from a study of blood T cell repertoires in COVID-19. Looking at the study overall: COVID-19 samples collected from the United States, Italy and Spain covered acute and convalescent phases. PBMCs, B-cell-depleted T cells, or T cells provided the cDNA or gDNA that made up the material.

The germline gives CDR1 SNHLY, CDR2 FYNNEI. The CDR3 has 15 amino acids. V gave up 9 bases and J gave up 8 bases; unmatched junction bases: 13. Sequencing used immunoSEQ multiplex PCR; TCRdb keeps in-frame clones, though not all of them. The sample consists of around 85,000 clones, 86% of them appearing once. Sequenced material: peripheral blood. The receptor was derived from a man aged 45-65 years with active COVID-19. The chain recombines TRBV2 with TRBJ1-6, with TRBD1 matching 7 bases. The CDR3 DNA reads TGTGCCAGTCGAACGGGACAGACGTCGGATTCACCCCTCCACTTT. This sequence encodes CASRTGQTSDSPLHF.